This is a list of T cell receptor beta chains from one sample in a study of blood T cell repertoires in COVID-19. Here immunoSEQ multiplex PCR was the method, and the copy in TCRdb shows in-frame clones only, minus some. Of some 100,000 clones detected, approximately 89% appear once; the ten largest clones hold 10%. The specimen was peripheral blood. These receptor sequences come from a man aged 50-59 years with acute or convalescent COVID-19. CDR3s include the opening cysteine and the closing phenylalanine or tryptophan. D genes are given only for firm matches. Not all rows give a size; the values are once, few, many and, for expanded clones, a class.

TRBV24-1	TRBJ2-3	TRBD2	.	CATSGTSGRATQYF	TGTGCCACCAGCGGTACTAGCGGGAGGGCTACGCAGTATTTT
TRBV11-3	TRBJ2-7	.	.	CASSPAAWKAREQYF	TGTGCCAGCAGCCCAGCGGCATGGAAGGCTAGAGAGCAGTACTTC
TRBV5-1	TRBJ1-1	TRBD1	.	CASSLESGQALSEAFF	TGCGCCAGCAGCTTGGAGTCAGGACAGGCCCTGTCTGAAGCTTTCTTT
TRBV6-5	TRBJ2-1	.	.	CASSYQQAYNEQFF	TGTGCCAGCAGTTATCAACAGGCCTATAATGAGCAGTTCTTC
TRBV25-1	TRBJ1-2	.	.	CAIQSTGSLGYTF	TGTGCCATCCAGTCCACAGGCTCTCTAGGCTACACCTTC
TRBV27	TRBJ2-1	TRBD2	.	CASSWNSGSREQFF	TGTGCCAGCAGTTGGAATAGCGGGAGCCGGGAGCAGTTCTTC
TRBV7-8	TRBJ2-3	TRBD2	.	CASSLAFITGGWADTQYF	TGTGCCAGCAGCTTAGCCTTTATTACGGGAGGGTGGGCAGATACGCAGTATTTT
TRBV12-5	TRBJ1-1	TRBD1	.	CASGLFRGQVTEAFF	TGTGCTAGTGGTTTGTTCAGGGGGCAGGTCACTGAAGCTTTCTTT
TRBV4-2	TRBJ1-3	.	once	CASSQTDSTSGNTIYF	TGTGCCAGCAGCCAGACAGACAGCACCTCTGGAAACACCATATATTTT
TRBV4-2	TRBJ2-7	.	once	CASSPQRGGYEQYF	TGTGCCAGCAGCCCCCAGAGGGGGGGCTACGAGCAGTACTTC
TRBV3-1/TRBV3-2	TRBJ2-1	TRBD2	.	CASSWGDSGRANEQFF	TGTGCCAGCAGCTGGGGGGACAGCGGGAGGGCCAATGAGCAGTTCTTC
TRBV7-2	TRBJ2-7	TRBD2	.	CASSFYAAGLVWYEQYF	TGTGCCAGCAGCTTCTACGCGGCAGGACTAGTGTGGTACGAGCAGTACTTC
TRBV7-9	TRBJ1-4	TRBD1	.	CASSGDRMGKLFF	TGTGCCAGCAGCGGGGACAGGATGGGAAAACTGTTTTTT
TRBV24-1	TRBJ2-5	TRBD1	.	CATRQGNLETQYF	TGTGCCACCCGACAGGGGAATCTGGAGACCCAGTACTTC
TRBV18	TRBJ1-5	.	few	CASSPQAGGVSNQPQHF	TGTGCCAGCTCACCACAGGCGGGGGGCGTAAGCAATCAGCCCCAGCATTTT
TRBV21-1	TRBJ2-2	.	.	CASSKESNGTSGSITGELFF	TGTGCCAGCAGCAAAGAGAGTAACGGGACTAGCGGGAGTATCACCGGGGAGCTGTTTTTT
TRBV7-2	TRBJ2-7	.	.	CASSLDGQGSYEQYF	TGTGCCAGCAGCTTAGACGGTCAGGGAAGCTACGAGCAGTACTTC
TRBV7-2	TRBJ2-2	.	once	CASSLQGIGTGELFF	TGTGCCAGCAGCTTACAGGGTATCGGCACCGGGGAGCTGTTTTTT
TRBV5-4	TRBJ2-7	TRBD1	.	CAGGQVNSYEQYF	TGTGCCGGAGGACAGGTCAACTCCTACGAGCAGTACTTC
TRBV7-9	TRBJ2-1	TRBD2	.	CASSPLAGGPNEQFF	TGTGCCAGCAGCCCACTAGCGGGAGGGCCGAATGAGCAGTTCTTC
TRBV27	TRBJ2-3	.	.	CASSYNIFEGSRDTQYF	TGTGCCAGTAGCTATAACATCTTTGAGGGTTCTCGGGATACGCAGTATTTT
TRBV3-1/TRBV3-2	TRBJ1-3	TRBD1	once	CASSPGTGGAKGNTIYF	TGTGCCAGCAGCCCAGGGACAGGGGGCGCGAAAGGAAACACCATATATTTT
TRBV3-1/TRBV3-2	TRBJ1-2	.	.	CASSKGSYGYTF	TGTGCCAGCAGCAAGGGGTCCTATGGCTACACCTTC
TRBV28	TRBJ1-1	TRBD1	.	CASRAGTENTEAFF	TGTGCCAGCAGGGCCGGGACAGAGAACACTGAAGCTTTCTTT
TRBV11-2	TRBJ1-2	.	once	CASSLFQQGNGYTF	TGTGCCAGCAGCTTATTTCAACAGGGAAATGGCTACACCTTC
TRBV19	TRBJ1-3	.	.	CASTRGGAGNTIYF	TGTGCCAGTACCCGGGGGGGAGCTGGAAACACCATATATTTT
TRBV9	TRBJ1-2	.	.	CASSVDASPYGYTF	TGTGCCAGCAGCGTAGATGCGTCCCCATATGGCTACACCTTC
TRBV6-1	TRBJ1-2	TRBD1	.	CASSEAVGGANYGYTF	TGTGCCAGCAGTGAAGCGGTAGGGGGCGCGAATTATGGCTACACCTTC
TRBV27	TRBJ1-4	TRBD1	.	CASSLSRQGPNEKLFF	TGTGCCAGCAGTTTATCTCGACAGGGGCCCAATGAAAAACTGTTTTTT
TRBV7-9	TRBJ2-1	TRBD1	.	CASSFPTGGLDNEQFF	TGTGCCAGCAGCTTTCCGACAGGGGGGTTGGACAATGAGCAGTTCTTC
TRBV7-8	TRBJ2-7	TRBD2	.	CASSLGTRTSGLAYEQYF	TGTGCCAGCAGCTTAGGAACGAGGACTAGCGGGCTAGCCTACGAGCAGTACTTC
TRBV6-4	TRBJ2-2	.	.	CASSRAGGTGELFF	TGTGCCAGCAGTCGAGCCGGGGGCACCGGGGAGCTGTTTTTT
TRBV27	TRBJ2-1	TRBD2	.	CASSLRREDEQFF	TGTGCCAGCAGTTTGAGACGGGAGGATGAGCAGTTCTTC
TRBV5-1	TRBJ1-1	.	once	CASSLGTVTGTEAFF	TGCGCCAGCAGCTTGGGTACTGTCACGGGCACTGAAGCTTTCTTT
TRBV7-9	TRBJ2-2	TRBD2	.	CASRSIAGGPFTGELFF	TGTGCCAGCAGGTCTATAGCGGGAGGGCCGTTCACCGGGGAGCTGTTTTTT
TRBV29-1	TRBJ1-5	.	.	CSVANSQRQPQHF	TGCAGCGTTGCCAATTCGCAGAGGCAGCCCCAGCATTTT
TRBV7-2	TRBJ2-7	.	.	CASSYTGSGYYEQYF	TGTGCCAGCAGTTACACGGGTAGCGGCTACTACGAGCAGTACTTC
TRBV10-3	TRBJ2-7	TRBD1	.	CAINEGTGETYEQYF	TGTGCCATCAACGAAGGGACAGGGGAGACCTACGAGCAGTACTTC
TRBV30	TRBJ2-3	TRBD2	few	CAWSVLAGSTDTQYF	TGTGCCTGGAGTGTACTAGCGGGTAGCACAGATACGCAGTATTTT
TRBV7-6	TRBJ2-7	TRBD2	.	CASSLGAGGGGEQYF	TGTGCCAGCAGCTTAGGAGCGGGAGGGGGAGGCGAGCAGTACTTC
TRBV7-6	TRBJ1-1	.	many	CASSLQGLNTEAFF	TGTGCCAGCAGCTTACAGGGCTTGAACACTGAAGCTTTCTTT
TRBV21-1	TRBJ2-2	.	.	CASTRTGTNTGELFF	TGTGCCAGCACGCGGACAGGGACGAACACCGGGGAGCTGTTTTTT
TRBV7-9	TRBJ2-5	.	.	CASSFSSSRAETQYF	TGTGCCAGCAGCTTCAGCAGTAGCCGTGCCGAGACCCAGTACTTC
TRBV18	TRBJ1-5	TRBD1	.	CASSRQGRDQPQHF	TGTGCCAGCTCACGACAGGGACGGGATCAGCCCCAGCATTTT
TRBV2	TRBJ1-1	TRBD1	.	CASTLFSTGQGARRNTEAFF	TGTGCCAGCACACTTTTTTCGACCGGACAGGGGGCGCGGAGGAACACTGAAGCTTTCTTT
TRBV29-1	TRBJ2-3	.	.	CSVEAAHSTDTQYF	TGCAGCGTTGAGGCCGCCCATAGCACAGATACGCAGTATTTT
TRBV7-9	TRBJ1-2	TRBD1	.	CASSPGQGADGYTF	TGTGCCAGCAGCCCGGGACAGGGGGCCGATGGCTACACCTTC
TRBV9	TRBJ2-1	TRBD2	.	CASSVPGTGGSGNEQFF	TGTGCCAGCAGCGTCCCGGGAACGGGCGGGAGTGGGAATGAGCAGTTCTTC
TRBV19	TRBJ1-6	TRBD1	few	CASRSDRNNSPLHF	TGTGCCAGTAGGTCGGACAGGAATAATTCACCCCTCCACTTT
TRBV5-4	TRBJ2-1	TRBD1	.	CASSISTGSGNEQFF	TGTGCCAGCAGCATATCGACAGGGTCGGGCAATGAGCAGTTCTTC
TRBV5-8	TRBJ2-6	.	.	CASSFRGIASGANVLTF	TGTGCCAGCAGCTTCCGGGGGATCGCCTCTGGGGCCAACGTCCTGACTTTC
TRBV9	TRBJ2-7	TRBD2	.	CASSVGTSGPYEQYF	TGTGCCAGCAGCGTAGGGACTAGCGGACCCTACGAGCAGTACTTC
TRBV4-1	TRBJ2-4	TRBD2	.	CASSHIAGGSKNIQYF	TGCGCCAGCAGCCATATAGCGGGAGGGTCCAAAAACATTCAGTACTTC
TRBV5-4	TRBJ2-1	.	.	CASSLGRQRLNEQFF	TGTGCCAGCAGCTTGGGGAGGCAGCGGCTCAATGAGCAGTTCTTC
TRBV5-8	TRBJ2-1	.	.	CASSWTRSSGGYNEQFF	TGTGCCAGCAGCTGGACGAGGAGTAGCGGAGGGTACAATGAGCAGTTCTTC
TRBV24-1	TRBJ2-3	.	.	CATSDGTELFTQYF	TGTGCCACCAGTGATGGGACTGAATTATTCACGCAGTATTTT
TRBV29-1	TRBJ1-1	.	.	CSVVRGNTEAFF	TGCAGCGTTGTGCGAGGGAACACTGAAGCTTTCTTT